The clone carrying this T cell receptor beta chain showed up just a few times. Its antigen is as yet unknown. Germline V lookup: CDR1 KGHSH, CDR2 LQKENI. With V trimmed by 3 bases and J by 0 bases, 4 bases remained unmatched. CDR3 length: 15 amino acids. Unique molecular identifiers were incorporated during preparation of the TCRbeta library. TCRdb re-derived calls from the PCR reads in MiXCR, one entry per CDR3 protein. The sample records about 230,000 distinct CDR3 sequences, roughly 11% being singletons. The sample belongs to a study of T-cell reconstitution after alpha-beta-depleted transplantation in children. Notes on the study in general: For some patients, TCRbeta diversity was high at day 60 because of recipient T cells and thymic progenitors that survived. Expanded clones from the graft, numbering several hundred, reportedly supplied alpha-beta T cells about two months after transplant. T cells produced anew were the main source of T-cell counts and diversity one year after transplant.

The chain recombines TRBV18 with TRBJ2-7; 8 bases match TRBD1. The source was PBMCs, collected before TCRalphabeta/CD19-depleted stem cell transplant. This clonotype was obtained from a child less than two years old with acute myeloid leukemia, due to receive a stem cell transplant. The CDR3 bases are TGTGCCAGCTCACCCGGCAGGGGGCTCTCCTACGAGCAGTACTTC. This gives the protein CASSPGRGLSYEQYF.